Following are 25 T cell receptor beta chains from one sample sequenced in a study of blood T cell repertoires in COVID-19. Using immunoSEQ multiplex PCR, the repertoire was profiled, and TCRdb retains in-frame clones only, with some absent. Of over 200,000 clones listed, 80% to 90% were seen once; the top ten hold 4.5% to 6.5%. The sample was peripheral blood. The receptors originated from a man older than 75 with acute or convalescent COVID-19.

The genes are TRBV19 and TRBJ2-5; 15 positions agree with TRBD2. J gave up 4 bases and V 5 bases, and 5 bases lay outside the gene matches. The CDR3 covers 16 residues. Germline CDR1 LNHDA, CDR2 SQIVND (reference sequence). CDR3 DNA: TGTGCCAGTAGTCCACCGGGACTAGCGGGGGGAGAGACCCAGTACTTC. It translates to CASSPPGLAGGETQYF.

The CDR3 nucleotides read TGTGCCAGTAGTTCAGGGGAACGGGGAGAGACCCAGTACTTC. It codes for CASSSGERGETQYF. The chain has TRBV19 and TRBJ2-5; tentative D call: TRBD1 (6 bases). V was pared by 5 bases and J by 4 bases, with 14 bases between. Germline loops: CDR1 LNHDA, CDR2 SQIVND (reference sequence). The CDR3 sequence is 14 residues long.

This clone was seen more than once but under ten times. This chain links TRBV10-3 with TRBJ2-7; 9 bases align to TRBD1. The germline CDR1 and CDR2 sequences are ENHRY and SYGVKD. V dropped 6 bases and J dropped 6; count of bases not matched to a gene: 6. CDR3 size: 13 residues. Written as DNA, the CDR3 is TGTGCCATCAGGGGGACAGGGTTTGCCGAGCAGTACTTC. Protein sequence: CAIRGTGFAEQYF.

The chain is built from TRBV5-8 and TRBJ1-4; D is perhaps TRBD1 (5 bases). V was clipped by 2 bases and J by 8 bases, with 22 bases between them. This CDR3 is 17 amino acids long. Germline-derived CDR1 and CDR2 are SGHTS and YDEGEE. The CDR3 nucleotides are TGTGCCAGCAGCTTCACCGGGGGTTTGGGGGGGTTCGAAAAACTGTTTTTT. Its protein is CASSFTGGLGGFEKLFF. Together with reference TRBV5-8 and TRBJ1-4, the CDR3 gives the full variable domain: EAGVTQSPTHLIKTRGQQATLRCSPISGHTSVYWYQQALGLGLQFLLWYDEGEERNRGNFPPRFSGRQFPNYSSELNVNALELEDSALYLCASSFTGGLGGFEKLFFGSGTQLSVL.

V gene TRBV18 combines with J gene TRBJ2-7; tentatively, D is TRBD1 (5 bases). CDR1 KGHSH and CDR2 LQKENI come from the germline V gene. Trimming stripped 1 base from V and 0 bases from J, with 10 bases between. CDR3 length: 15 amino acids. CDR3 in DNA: TGTGCCAGCTCACCACGGCAGGGTACCTCCTACGAGCAGTACTTC. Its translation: CASSPRQGTSYEQYF.

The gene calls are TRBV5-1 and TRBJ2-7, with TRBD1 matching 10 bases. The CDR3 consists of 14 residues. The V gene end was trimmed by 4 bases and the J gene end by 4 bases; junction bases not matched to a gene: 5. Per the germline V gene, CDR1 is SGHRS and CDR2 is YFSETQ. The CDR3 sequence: CASSIDRGRYEQYF. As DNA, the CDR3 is TGCGCCAGCAGCATCGACAGGGGGCGGTACGAGCAGTACTTC.

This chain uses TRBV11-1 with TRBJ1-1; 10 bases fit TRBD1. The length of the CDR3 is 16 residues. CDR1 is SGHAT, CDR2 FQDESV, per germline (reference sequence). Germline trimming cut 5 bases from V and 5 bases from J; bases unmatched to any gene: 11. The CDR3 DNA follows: TGTGCCAGCAGCGCGCCGAGACAGGGGGCGCGAACTGAAGCTTTCTTT. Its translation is CASSAPRQGARTEAFF.

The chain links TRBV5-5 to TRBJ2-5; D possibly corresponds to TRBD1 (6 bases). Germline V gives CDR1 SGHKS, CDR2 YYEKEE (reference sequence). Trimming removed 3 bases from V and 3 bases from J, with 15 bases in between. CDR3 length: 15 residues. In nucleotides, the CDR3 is TGTGCCAGCAGCTCTACAGGGTACCTAGAAGAGACCCAGTACTTC. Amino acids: CASSSTGYLEETQYF.

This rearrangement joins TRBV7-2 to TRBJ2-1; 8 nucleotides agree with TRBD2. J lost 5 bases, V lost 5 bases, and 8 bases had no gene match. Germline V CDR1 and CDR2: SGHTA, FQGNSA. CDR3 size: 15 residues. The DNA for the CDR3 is TGTGCCAGCAGCCGGGCACTAGCGGTGAACAATGAGCAGTTCTTC. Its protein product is CASSRALAVNNEQFF.

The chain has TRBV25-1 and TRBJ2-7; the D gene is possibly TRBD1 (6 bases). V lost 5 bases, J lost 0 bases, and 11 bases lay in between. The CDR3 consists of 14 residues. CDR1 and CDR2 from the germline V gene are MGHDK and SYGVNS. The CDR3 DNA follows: TGTGCCAGCAGTCTCCAGGGGAGCTCCTACGAGCAGTACTTC. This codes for CASSLQGSSYEQYF.

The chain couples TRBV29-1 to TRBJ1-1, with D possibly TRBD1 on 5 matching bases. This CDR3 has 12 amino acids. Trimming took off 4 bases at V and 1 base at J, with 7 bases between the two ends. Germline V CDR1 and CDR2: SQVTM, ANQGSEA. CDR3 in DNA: TGCAGCGTTGCTCAGGGGAACACTGAAGCTTTCTTT. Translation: CSVAQGNTEAFF.

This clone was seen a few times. The CDR3 protein is CASSPTVQGTKNIQYF. The DNA for the CDR3 is TGTGCCAGCTCACCTACAGTACAGGGAACCAAAAACATTCAGTACTTC. V gene TRBV18 combines with J gene TRBJ2-4, with D possibly being TRBD1 (6 bases). V shed 3 bases and J shed 2 bases, with 14 bases lying between them. Germline V gene sequence: CDR1 KGHSH, CDR2 LQKENI. CDR3 length: 16 residues.

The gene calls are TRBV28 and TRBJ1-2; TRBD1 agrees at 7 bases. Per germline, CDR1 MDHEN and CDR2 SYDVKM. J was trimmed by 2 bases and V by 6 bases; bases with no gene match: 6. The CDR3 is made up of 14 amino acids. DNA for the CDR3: TGTGCCAGCAGCCCAACAGGGGCGAACTATGGCTACACCTTC. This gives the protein CASSPTGANYGYTF.

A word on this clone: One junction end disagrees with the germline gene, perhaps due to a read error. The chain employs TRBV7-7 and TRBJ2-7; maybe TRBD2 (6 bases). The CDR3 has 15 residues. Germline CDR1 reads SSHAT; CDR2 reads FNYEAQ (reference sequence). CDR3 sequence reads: CASSPSEGLSYEQYF. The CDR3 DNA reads TGTGCTAGCAGCCCCTCGGAGGGGCTCTCCTACGAGCAGTACTTC.

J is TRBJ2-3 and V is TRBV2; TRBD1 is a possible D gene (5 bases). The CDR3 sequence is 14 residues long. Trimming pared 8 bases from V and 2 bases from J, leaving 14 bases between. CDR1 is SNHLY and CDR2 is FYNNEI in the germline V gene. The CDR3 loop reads CASGRQWITDTQYF. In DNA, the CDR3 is TGTGCCAGCGGAAGACAGTGGATCACAGATACGCAGTATTTT.

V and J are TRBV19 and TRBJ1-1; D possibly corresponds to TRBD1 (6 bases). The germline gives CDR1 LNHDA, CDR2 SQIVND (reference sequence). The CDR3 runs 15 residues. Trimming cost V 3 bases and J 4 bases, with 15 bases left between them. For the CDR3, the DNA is TGTGCCAGTAGTATCGAGAAGGGGGTGGCCACTGAAGCTTTCTTT. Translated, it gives CASSIEKGVATEAFF.

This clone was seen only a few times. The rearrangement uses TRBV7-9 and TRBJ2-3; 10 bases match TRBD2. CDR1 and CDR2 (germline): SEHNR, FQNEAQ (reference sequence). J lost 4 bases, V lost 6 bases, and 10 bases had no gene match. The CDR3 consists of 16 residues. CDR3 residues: CASSSPSGRVADTQYF. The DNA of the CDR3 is TGTGCCAGCAGTTCCCCGAGCGGGAGGGTTGCAGATACGCAGTATTTT.

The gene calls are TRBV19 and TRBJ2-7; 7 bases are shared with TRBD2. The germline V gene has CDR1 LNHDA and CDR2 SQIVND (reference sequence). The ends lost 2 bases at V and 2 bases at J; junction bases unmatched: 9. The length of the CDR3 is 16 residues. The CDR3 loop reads CASSISLTSVTYEQYF. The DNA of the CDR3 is TGTGCCAGTAGTATATCCCTAACTAGCGTCACCTACGAGCAGTACTTC. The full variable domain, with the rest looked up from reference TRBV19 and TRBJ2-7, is DGGITQSPKYLFRKEGQNVTLSCEQNLNHDAMYWYRQDPGQGLRLIYYSQIVNDFQKGDIAEGYSVSREKKESFPLTVTSAQKNPTAFYLCASSISLTSVTYEQYFGPGTRLTVT.

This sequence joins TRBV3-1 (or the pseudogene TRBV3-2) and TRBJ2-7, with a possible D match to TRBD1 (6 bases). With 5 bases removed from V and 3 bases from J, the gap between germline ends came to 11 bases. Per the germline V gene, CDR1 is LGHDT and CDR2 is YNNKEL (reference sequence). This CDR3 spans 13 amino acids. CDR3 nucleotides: TGTGCCAGCAGCAAGGGACAAGACTACGAGCAGTACTTC. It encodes CASSKGQDYEQYF.

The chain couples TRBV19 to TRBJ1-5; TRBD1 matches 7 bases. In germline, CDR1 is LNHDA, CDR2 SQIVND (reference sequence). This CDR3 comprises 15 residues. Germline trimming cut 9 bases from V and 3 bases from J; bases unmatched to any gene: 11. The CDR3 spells CASREGGQINQPQHF. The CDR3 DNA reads TGTGCCAGCCGGGAGGGGGGACAGATCAATCAGCCCCAGCATTTT.

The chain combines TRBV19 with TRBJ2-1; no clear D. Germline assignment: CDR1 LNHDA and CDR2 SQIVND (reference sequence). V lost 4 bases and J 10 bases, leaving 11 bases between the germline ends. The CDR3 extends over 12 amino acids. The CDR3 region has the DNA TGTGCCAGTAGTAACCGGGTTGGAGAGCAGTTCTTC. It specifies CASSNRVGEQFF.

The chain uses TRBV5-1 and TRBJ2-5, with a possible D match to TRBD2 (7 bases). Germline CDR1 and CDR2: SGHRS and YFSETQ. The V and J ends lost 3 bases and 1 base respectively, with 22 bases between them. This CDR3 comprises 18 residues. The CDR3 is CASSSGLSGTRGQETQYF. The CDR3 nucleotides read TGCGCCAGCAGCTCGGGACTAAGCGGGACAAGGGGCCAAGAGACCCAGTACTTC.

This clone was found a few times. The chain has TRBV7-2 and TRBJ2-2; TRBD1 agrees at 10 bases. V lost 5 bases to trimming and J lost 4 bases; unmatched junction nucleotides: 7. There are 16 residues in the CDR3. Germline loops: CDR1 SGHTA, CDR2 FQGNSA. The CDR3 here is CASSTRTGGITGELFF. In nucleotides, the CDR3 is TGTGCCAGCAGCACCCGGACAGGGGGAATCACCGGGGAGCTGTTTTTT.

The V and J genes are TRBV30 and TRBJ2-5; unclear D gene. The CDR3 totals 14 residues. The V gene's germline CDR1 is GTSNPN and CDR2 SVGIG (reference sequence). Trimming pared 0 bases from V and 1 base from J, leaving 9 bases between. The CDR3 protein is CAWSVQSSQETQYF. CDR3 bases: TGTGCCTGGAGTGTACAGTCCAGCCAAGAGACCCAGTACTTC.

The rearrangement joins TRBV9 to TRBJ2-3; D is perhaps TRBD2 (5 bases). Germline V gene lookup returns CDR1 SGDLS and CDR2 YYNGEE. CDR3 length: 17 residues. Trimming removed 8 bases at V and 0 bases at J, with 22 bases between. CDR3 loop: CARKGSRLTSSTDTQYF. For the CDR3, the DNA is TGTGCCAGAAAAGGGTCAAGACTAACCTCTAGCACAGATACGCAGTATTTT.